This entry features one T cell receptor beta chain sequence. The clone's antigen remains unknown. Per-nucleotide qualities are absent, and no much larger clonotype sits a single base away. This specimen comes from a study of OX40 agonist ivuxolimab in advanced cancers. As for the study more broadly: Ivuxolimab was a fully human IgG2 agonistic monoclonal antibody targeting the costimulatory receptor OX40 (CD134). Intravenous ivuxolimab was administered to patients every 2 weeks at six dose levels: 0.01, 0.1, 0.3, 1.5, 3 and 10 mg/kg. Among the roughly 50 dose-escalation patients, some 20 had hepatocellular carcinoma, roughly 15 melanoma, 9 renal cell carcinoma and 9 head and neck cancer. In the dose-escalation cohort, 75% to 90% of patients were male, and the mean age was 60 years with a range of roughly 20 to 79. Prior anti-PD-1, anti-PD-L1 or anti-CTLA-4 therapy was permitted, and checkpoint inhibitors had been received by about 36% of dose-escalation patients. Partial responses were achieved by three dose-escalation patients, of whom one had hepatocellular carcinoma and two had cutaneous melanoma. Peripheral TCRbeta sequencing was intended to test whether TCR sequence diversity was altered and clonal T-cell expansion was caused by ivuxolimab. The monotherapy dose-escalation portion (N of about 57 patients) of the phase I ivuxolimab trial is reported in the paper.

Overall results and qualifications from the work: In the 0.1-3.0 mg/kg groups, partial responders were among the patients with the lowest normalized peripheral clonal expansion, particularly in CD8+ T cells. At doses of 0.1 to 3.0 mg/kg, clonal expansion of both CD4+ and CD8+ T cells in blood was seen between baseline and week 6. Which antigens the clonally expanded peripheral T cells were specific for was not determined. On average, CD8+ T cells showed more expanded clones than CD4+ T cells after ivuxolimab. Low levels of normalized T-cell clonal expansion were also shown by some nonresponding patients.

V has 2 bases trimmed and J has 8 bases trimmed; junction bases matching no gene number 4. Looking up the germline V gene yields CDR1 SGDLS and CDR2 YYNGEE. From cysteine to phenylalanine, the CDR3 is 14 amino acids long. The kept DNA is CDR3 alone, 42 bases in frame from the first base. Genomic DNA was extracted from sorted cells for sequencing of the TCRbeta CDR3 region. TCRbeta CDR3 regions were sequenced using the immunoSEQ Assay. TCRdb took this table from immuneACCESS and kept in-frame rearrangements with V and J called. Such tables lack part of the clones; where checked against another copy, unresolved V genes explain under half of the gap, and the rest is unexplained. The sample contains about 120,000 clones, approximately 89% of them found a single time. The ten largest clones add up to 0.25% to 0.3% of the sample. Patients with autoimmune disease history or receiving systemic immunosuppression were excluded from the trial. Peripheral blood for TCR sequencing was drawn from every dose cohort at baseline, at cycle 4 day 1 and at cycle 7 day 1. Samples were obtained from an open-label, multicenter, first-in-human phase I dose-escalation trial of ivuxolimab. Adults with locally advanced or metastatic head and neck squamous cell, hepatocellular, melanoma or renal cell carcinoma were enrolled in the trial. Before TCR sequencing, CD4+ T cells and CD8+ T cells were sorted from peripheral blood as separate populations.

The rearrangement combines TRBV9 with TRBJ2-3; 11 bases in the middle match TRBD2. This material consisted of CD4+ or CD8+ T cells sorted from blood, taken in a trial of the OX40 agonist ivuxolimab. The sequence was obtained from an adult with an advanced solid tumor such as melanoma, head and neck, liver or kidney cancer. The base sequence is TGTGCCAGCAGCGTTCTAGCGGGAGGTGGTACGCAGTATTTT. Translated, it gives CASSVLAGGGTQYF.